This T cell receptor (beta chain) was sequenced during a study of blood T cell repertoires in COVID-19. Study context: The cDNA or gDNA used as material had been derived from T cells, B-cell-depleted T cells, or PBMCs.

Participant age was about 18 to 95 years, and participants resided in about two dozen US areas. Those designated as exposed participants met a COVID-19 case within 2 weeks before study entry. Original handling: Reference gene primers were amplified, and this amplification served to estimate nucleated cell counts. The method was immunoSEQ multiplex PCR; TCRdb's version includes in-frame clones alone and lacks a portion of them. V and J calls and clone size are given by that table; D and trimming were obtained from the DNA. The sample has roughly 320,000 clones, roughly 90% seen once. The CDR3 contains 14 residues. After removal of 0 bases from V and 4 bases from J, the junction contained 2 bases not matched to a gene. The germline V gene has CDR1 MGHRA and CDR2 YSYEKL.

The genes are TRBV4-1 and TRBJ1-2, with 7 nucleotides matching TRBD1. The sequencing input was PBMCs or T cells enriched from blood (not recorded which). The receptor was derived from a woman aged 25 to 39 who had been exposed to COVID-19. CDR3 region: CASSQERGPYGYTF. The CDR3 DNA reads TGCGCCAGCAGCCAAGAAAGGGGGCCCTATGGCTACACCTTC.